The 27 T cell receptor beta chains reported below all come from one sample, sequenced in a study of shared T cell receptors in the human thymus. Profiled with immunoSEQ multiplex PCR; TCRdb holds only in-frame clones, not every one. The table includes 650,000 to 950,000 clones, approximately 83% detected once. This sample was also put to use in a study of human thymus T cells.

The material sequenced was thymocytes. Receptors were obtained from a girl under three years old with a congenital heart defect.

There are a few counts of this clone. A junction end diverges from the germline sequence, so it may reflect a read error. This chain joins TRBV6-5 and TRBJ1-3; D is perhaps TRBD1 (5 bases). This CDR3 is built from 14 residues. Germline assignment: CDR1 MNHEY and CDR2 SVGAGI. The CDR3 bases are TGTGCCAGCAGCCACAGGACGCCCGGAACCACCATATATTTT. Amino acid sequence: CASSHRTPGTTIYF.

The chain recombines TRBV14 with TRBJ1-2; D not certain. Germline CDR1 reads SGHDN; CDR2 reads FVKESK. The CDR3 sequence is 19 residues long. The V and J ends lost 0 bases and 4 bases respectively, with 24 bases between them. The CDR3: CASSQEVQEGPQLGYGYTF. The CDR3 DNA reads as TGTGCCAGCAGCCAAGAGGTACAAGAGGGCCCACAACTGGGCTATGGCTACACCTTC.

The chain has TRBV29-1 and TRBJ2-1; 9 positions agree with TRBD1. V shed 4 bases, J shed 6 bases, and the junction held 10 bases outside the gene matches. The germline V gene encodes CDR1 SQVTM and CDR2 ANQGSEA. CDR3 length: 15 residues. The CDR3 spells CSVARRDRVFNEQFF. In DNA form, the CDR3 reads TGCAGCGTTGCTAGACGGGACAGGGTATTCAATGAGCAGTTCTTC.

The rearrangement links TRBV5-1 to TRBJ2-6; D remains ambiguous. From germline, CDR1 is SGHRS and CDR2 YFSETQ. CDR3 length: 19 amino acids. Trimming left V 3 bases short and J 0 bases short, with 19 bases between. The CDR3 sequence: CASSSTLAATVSGANVLTF. Written as DNA, the CDR3 is TGCGCCAGCAGCTCCACCCTGGCGGCGACCGTCTCTGGGGCCAACGTCCTGACTTTC.

The rearrangement uses TRBV20-1 and TRBJ1-2; D gene ambiguous. This CDR3 is 10 amino acids long. Germline lookup yields CDR1 DFQATT and CDR2 SNEGSKA (reference sequence). The V gene lost 6 bases and the J gene lost 6 bases, with 8 bases spanning the gap. The CDR3 DNA reads TGCAGTGCCTCAGGCAATGGCTACACCTTC. This encodes CSASGNGYTF.

J is TRBJ2-7 and V is TRBV6-6; D is unresolved. Germline CDR1 MNHNY, CDR2 SVGAGI (reference sequence). The length of the CDR3 is 15 residues. The germline V and J ends were trimmed by 2 bases and 7 bases, with 18 bases remaining between them. Written as DNA, the CDR3 is TGTGCCAGCAGTTACCTGCAAACTTACTACGGGGAGCAGTACTTC. Amino acid sequence: CASSYLQTYYGEQYF.

The V gene is TRBV10-2, the J gene TRBJ1-2, with D hard to call. Between the trimmed V and J ends, which lost 8 bases and 8 bases, there was a span of 15 bases. CDR1 and CDR2 (germline): WSHSY, SAAADI. The CDR3 is made up of 12 amino acids. The CDR3 DNA follows: TGCGCCAGCGGGCGCTACCCCGACGGCTACACCTTC. Translation gives CASGRYPDGYTF.

The chain combines TRBV5-1 with TRBJ2-5; D may be TRBD1 (6 bases). The V and J ends lost 2 bases and 13 bases respectively, with 15 bases between them. Germline CDR1 and CDR2: SGHRS and YFSETQ. The CDR3 contains 12 residues. The CDR3: CASSFGPGHRYF. The CDR3 DNA is TGCGCCAGCAGCTTTGGTCCGGGACATCGGTACTTC.

This chain connects TRBV28 to TRBJ1-1; 7 positions match TRBD1. V trimming: 2 bases; J trimming: 2 bases; junction bases outside the gene matches: 11. The CDR3 has 17 residues. Germline V CDR1 and CDR2: MDHEN, SYDVKM. CDR3 loop: CASSLRRAGGANTEAFF. CDR3 DNA: TGTGCCAGCAGTTTACGTCGAGCAGGGGGAGCCAACACTGAAGCTTTCTTT. Using reference TRBV28 and TRBJ1-1 for the parts outside the CDR3, the full variable domain is DVKVTQSSRYLVKRTGEKVFLECVQDMDHENMFWYRQDPGLGLRLIYFSYDVKMKEKGDIPEGYSVSREKKERFSLILESASTNQTSMYLCASSLRRAGGANTEAFFGQGTRLTVV.

As to this clone: At one boundary the junction diverges from the germline segment, which might be a read error. The sample has other DNA sequences that encode this CDR3 too. The CDR3 here is CASSQYRDNEWTDNSPLHF. The CDR3 region has the DNA TGCGCCAGCAGCCAATACCGGGACAACGAATGGACCGATAATTCCCCCCTCCACTTT. The chain uses TRBV4-1 and TRBJ1-6, with D possibly being TRBD1 (6 bases). Germline CDR1 reads MGHRA; CDR2 reads YSYEKL. CDR3 length: 19 amino acids.

The gene calls are TRBV30 and TRBJ1-3; D call uncertain. Trimming removed 0 bases from V and 2 bases from J, with 5 bases in between. The CDR3 spans 13 residues. Germline V CDR1 and CDR2: GTSNPN, SVGIG (reference sequence). The CDR3: CAWSVGAGNTIYF. The DNA for the CDR3 is TGTGCCTGGAGTGTGGGCGCTGGAAACACCATATATTTT. Combining the CDR3 with reference TRBV30 and TRBJ1-3 gives the whole variable domain SQTIHQWPATLVQPVGSPLSLECTVEGTSNPNLYWYRQAAGRGLQLLFYSVGIGQISSEVPQNLSASRPQDRQFILSSKKLLLSDSGFYLCAWSVGAGNTIYFGEGSWLTVV.

The rearrangement links TRBV25-1 to TRBJ1-2; D is undetermined. Germline-derived CDR1 and CDR2 are MGHDK and SYGVNS. The CDR3 is 12 amino acids. The V end lost 8 bases, the J end lost 4 bases, and 11 bases lay between the germline ends. CDR3 protein: CASLKGGYGYTF. The CDR3 coding sequence is TGTGCCAGCCTGAAGGGAGGCTATGGCTACACCTTC.

The chain recombines TRBV18 with TRBJ1-6, with a weak D call TRBD1 (5 bases). CDR3 size: 17 residues. V was pared by 0 bases and J by 10 bases, with 19 bases between. Looked up from germline, CDR1 is KGHSH and CDR2 is LQKENI. CDR3 amino acids: CASSPPYSARARSPLHF. CDR3 in DNA: TGTGCCAGCTCACCACCGTATTCCGCCAGGGCGCGATCACCCCTCCACTTT.

V is TRBV9 and J is TRBJ2-4; 9 nucleotides line up with TRBD1. The length of the CDR3 is 15 residues. Germline V gene data show CDR1 as SGDLS and CDR2 as YYNGEE. Unmatched junction bases numbered 5, after V lost 3 bases and J lost 4 bases. The DNA for the CDR3 is TGTGCCAGCAGCGAGGGACAGGGCCCGAAAAACATTCAGTACTTC. The encoded protein is CASSEGQGPKNIQYF.

In its sample, this clone was seen once. The junction departs from the called germline gene at one end, perhaps through a read error. The CDR3 is CASSPPSTRNAAF. CDR3 DNA: TGTGCCAGCAGCCCGCCGAGTACCAGGAATGCCGCCTTC. The rearrangement joins TRBV28 to TRBJ1-2, with D unclear. The germline V gene has CDR1 MDHEN and CDR2 SYDVKM. The CDR3 sequence is 13 residues long.

The chain links TRBV7-9 to TRBJ2-7; tentatively, D is TRBD2 (6 bases). The CDR3 is made up of 17 amino acids. The germline V and J ends were trimmed by 4 bases and 9 bases, with 28 bases remaining between them. Germline assignment: CDR1 SEHNR and CDR2 FQNEAQ (reference sequence). The CDR3, as DNA: TGTGCCAGCAGCTCGCCCGAGAAAGGACGGGGGACGCTAGGGCAGTACTTC. This sequence encodes CASSSPEKGRGTLGQYF.

The chain employs TRBV29-1 and TRBJ1-3, with 11 bases that match TRBD1. V trimming: 7 bases; J trimming: 7 bases; junction bases outside the gene matches: 15. The CDR3 extends over 16 amino acids. Germline V gene lookup returns CDR1 SQVTM and CDR2 ANQGSEA. CDR3 sequence (DNA): TGCAGCGCCAAAAGGGACAGGGGGAGTTTGGATAACACCATATATTTT. It translates to CSAKRDRGSLDNTIYF.

The V gene is TRBV28, the J gene TRBJ2-5; D is perhaps TRBD2 (7 bases). The germline V gene encodes CDR1 MDHEN and CDR2 SYDVKM. There are 15 residues in the CDR3. V lost 2 bases and J lost 3, with 13 bases in between. The CDR3 nucleotides are TGTGCCAGCAGTTTACATGGGGGGGCAGAAGAGACCCAGTACTTC. This encodes CASSLHGGAEETQYF.

The rearrangement links TRBV5-1 to TRBJ1-1, with TRBD1 identical over 8 bases. Germline-derived CDR1 and CDR2 are SGHRS and YFSETQ. Trimming removed 3 bases from V and 5 bases from J; junction bases left unmatched: 6. The CDR3 is made up of 14 amino acids. The CDR3, as DNA: TGCGCCAGCAGCTCGACAGGGGTAACGACTGAAGCTTTCTTT. As protein: CASSSTGVTTEAFF.

This chain links TRBV5-1 with TRBJ1-3; the match to TRBD1 covers 7 bases. V lost 5 bases to trimming and J lost 4 bases; unmatched junction nucleotides: 12. Germline-derived CDR1 and CDR2 are SGHRS and YFSETQ. This CDR3 region has 16 residues. CDR3 sequence reads: CASRPGPGTAGNTIYF. The CDR3, as DNA: TGCGCCAGCAGGCCGGGCCCAGGGACAGCAGGAAACACCATATATTTT.

V gene TRBV10-2 combines with J gene TRBJ2-3, with TRBD2 matching 8 bases. This CDR3 region has 15 residues. Per the germline V gene, CDR1 is WSHSY and CDR2 is SAAADI. Germline trimming cut 7 bases from V and 0 bases from J; bases unmatched to any gene: 6. The CDR3 here is CASKMAGGSTDTQYF. Here the CDR3 DNA reads TGCGCCAGCAAAATGGCGGGGGGTAGCACAGATACGCAGTATTTT.

As concerns this clone: Relative to the germline gene, one junction end is altered; a read error may explain this. The chain links TRBV5-6 to TRBJ1-3; D not resolved. CDR1 and CDR2 from the germline V gene are SGHDT and YYEEEE. This CDR3 has 14 residues. CDR3 sequence reads: CAGSFLCSGNTIYF. In nucleotides, the CDR3 is TGTGCCGGCAGCTTTCTCTGCTCTGGAAACACCATATATTTT.

This chain links TRBV5-4 with TRBJ2-2; D perhaps matches TRBD1 (5 bases). The CDR3 runs to 16 residues. With 6 bases removed from V and 2 bases from J, the gap between germline ends came to 17 bases. Per germline, CDR1 SGHNT and CDR2 YYREEE (reference sequence). The CDR3 protein is CASTDLGRTNTGELFF. The CDR3 coding sequence is TGTGCCAGCACCGACTTGGGGCGGACCAACACCGGGGAGCTGTTTTTT.

The chain recombines TRBV9 with TRBJ1-3, with D unresolved. V was clipped by 0 bases and J by 0 bases, with 13 bases between them. The V gene's germline CDR1 is SGDLS and CDR2 YYNGEE. This CDR3 region has 17 residues. CDR3 protein: CASSVGGGSNSGNTIYF. The DNA for the CDR3 is TGTGCCAGCAGCGTAGGAGGTGGGAGCAACTCTGGAAACACCATATATTTT.

This chain connects TRBV5-6 to TRBJ2-7; the D is unclear. V gave up 0 bases and J gave up 5 bases, with 3 bases separating them. CDR1 is SGHDT, CDR2 YYEEEE, per germline. The CDR3 has 11 amino acids. Here the CDR3 DNA reads TGTGCCAGCAGCTTGGCGGACGAGCAGTACTTC. Its protein product is CASSLADEQYF.

V and J are TRBV28 and TRBJ2-7, with D perhaps matching TRBD1 (6 bases). Germline loops: CDR1 MDHEN, CDR2 SYDVKM. This CDR3 is built from 15 residues. V lost 3 bases to trimming and J lost 2 bases, with 14 bases between them. CDR3 amino acids: CASSFRGGMPYEQYF. CDR3 in DNA: TGTGCCAGCAGTTTCAGGGGCGGTATGCCCTACGAGCAGTACTTC. Full variable domain (remainder filled in from reference TRBV28 and TRBJ2-7): DVKVTQSSRYLVKRTGEKVFLECVQDMDHENMFWYRQDPGLGLRLIYFSYDVKMKEKGDIPEGYSVSREKKERFSLILESASTNQTSMYLCASSFRGGMPYEQYFGPGTRLTVT.

The chain carries TRBV14 and TRBJ2-7; the match to TRBD1 covers 8 bases. This CDR3 has 18 residues. In germline, CDR1 is SGHDN, CDR2 FVKESK. The ends lost 2 bases at V and 2 bases at J; junction bases unmatched: 14. DNA for the CDR3: TGTGCCAGCAGCCAAACCACATGGGACAGGCGATTACCCTACGAGCAGTACTTC. This encodes CASSQTTWDRRLPYEQYF.